The next 30 T cell receptor beta chains were all read from a single sample in a study of cytomegalovirus exposure and HLA in healthy donors. Method: immunoSEQ multiplex PCR; TCRdb's copy keeps in-frame clones and lacks some. There are fewer than 200,000 clones in the sample; around nine tenths occur only once, and approximately 2.4% lies in the top ten. Sequencing was done on a sample of PBMCs. Receptors were obtained from a man aged 18-30 years in good health and CMV-seropositive.

The chain links TRBV5-1 to TRBJ2-7; a possible D gene is TRBD1 (5 bases). Germline CDR1 SGHRS, CDR2 YFSETQ. V was cut by 5 bases and J by 3 bases, with 12 bases left in between. This CDR3 contains 13 residues. CDR3 protein: CASSPTEDYEQYF. The CDR3 DNA sequence: TGCGCCAGCAGTCCGACAGAGGACTACGAGCAGTACTTC.

This chain joins TRBV5-6 and TRBJ2-5, with D perhaps TRBD2 (5 bases). The CDR3 contains 13 residues. Germline V lookup: CDR1 SGHDT, CDR2 YYEEEE. V shed 4 bases and J shed 2 bases, with 9 bases lying between them. As DNA, the CDR3 is TGTGCCAGCAGCCTGGGCGGGCAAGAGACCCAGTACTTC. Amino acid sequence: CASSLGGQETQYF.

This chain joins TRBV4-3 and TRBJ2-7; 7 nucleotides line up with TRBD2. Trimming cost V 0 bases and J 5 bases; bases outside gene matches: 7. Per germline, CDR1 LGHNA and CDR2 YSLEER. The CDR3 is made up of 15 amino acids. CDR3 sequence (DNA): TGCGCCAGCAGCCAAGATACGGCGGGAGCAAACGAGCAGTACTTC. It translates to CASSQDTAGANEQYF.

The chain employs TRBV7-2 and TRBJ2-7; 13 nucleotides line up with TRBD2. Germline CDR1 reads SGHTA; CDR2 reads FQGNSA. The ends lost 1 base at V and 3 bases at J; junction bases unmatched: 6. The CDR3 has 17 amino acids. For the CDR3, the DNA is TGTGCCAGCAGCTTAGGGTGGGGGACTAGCGGGAACTACGAGCAGTACTTC. Its protein is CASSLGWGTSGNYEQYF.

The genes are TRBV7-9 and TRBJ1-5; a possible D gene is TRBD1 (5 bases). Trimming pared 4 bases from V and 5 bases from J, leaving 6 bases between. The germline CDR1 and CDR2 sequences are SEHNR and FQNEAQ (reference sequence). The CDR3 loop spans 12 amino acids. CDR3 coding DNA: TGTGCCAGCAGCTGGGGGGATCAGCCCCAGCATTTT. Protein product: CASSWGDQPQHF.

CDR3 region: CASSEGTSGANVLTF. As DNA, the CDR3 is TGTGCCAGCAGCGAGGGTACCTCTGGGGCCAACGTCCTGACTTTC. This chain links TRBV11-2 with TRBJ2-6; D may be TRBD2 (5 bases). CDR3 length: 15 amino acids. The V gene lost 5 bases and the J gene lost 0 bases, with 8 bases spanning the gap. Germline V gene data show CDR1 as SGHAT and CDR2 as FQNNGV.

This clone was observed a single time. CDR3 in amino acids: CSLGQAYNEQFF. The CDR3 coding sequence is TGCAGCCTGGGACAGGCCTACAATGAGCAGTTCTTC. The rearrangement links TRBV29-1 to TRBJ2-1, with TRBD1 matching over 8 bases. The CDR3 runs to 12 residues. Trimming at V came to 8 bases and at J to 2 bases, leaving 2 bases not matched to a gene. Germline V lookup: CDR1 SQVTM, CDR2 ANQGSEA.

The gene calls are TRBV18 and TRBJ2-4; 7 nucleotides line up with TRBD2. The CDR3 extends over 19 amino acids. CDR1 is KGHSH and CDR2 is LQKENI in the germline V gene. Germline trimming cut 4 bases from V and 5 bases from J; bases unmatched to any gene: 20. CDR3 residues: CASSRPGSPIDAGENIQYF. The CDR3 DNA is TGTGCCAGCTCACGACCCGGTTCCCCAATTGACGCGGGAGAAAACATTCAGTACTTC.

J is TRBJ1-2 and V is TRBV19; 9 positions match TRBD1. The germline CDR1 and CDR2 sequences are LNHDA and SQIVND (reference sequence). J lost 3 bases, V lost 11 bases, and 7 bases had no gene match. This CDR3 has 13 residues. CDR3 sequence (DNA): TGTGCCGCATCCGACAGGGGGTACTATGGCTACACCTTC. It yields the protein CAASDRGYYGYTF.

The chain couples TRBV6-5 to TRBJ2-7; TRBD1 matches 7 bases. The J segment lost 3 bases and the V segment lost 5 bases, leaving 10 bases of the junction unmatched. This CDR3 region has 15 residues. Per germline, CDR1 MNHEY and CDR2 SVGAGI. CDR3 coding DNA: TGTGCCAGCAGTGACTTACCGGGACAGAACTACGAGCAGTACTTC. Translation: CASSDLPGQNYEQYF.

The V call is TRBV15, the J call TRBJ2-1, with 8 bases fitting TRBD2. Germline values: CDR1 LNHNV, CDR2 YYDKDF (reference sequence). The CDR3 is 16 amino acids. The V segment lost 5 bases and the J segment 5 bases; nucleotides outside the gene matches: 11. The CDR3 region has the DNA TGTGCCACCAGCCAAAGGTGGCGGGGGGCTGACAATGAGCAGTTCTTC. Its translation: CATSQRWRGADNEQFF.

The chain couples TRBV5-1 to TRBJ2-7; D uncertain. V was cut by 2 bases and J by 7 bases, with 13 bases left in between. The CDR3 runs to 13 residues. The germline gives CDR1 SGHRS, CDR2 YFSETQ. The DNA for the CDR3 is TGCGCCAGCAGCTTCGGAGCGAGGAAGGAGCAGTACTTC. It yields the protein CASSFGARKEQYF.

CDR3 residues: CASSHQTSGFYNEQFF. CDR3 in DNA: TGTGCCAGCAGCCACCAGACTAGCGGTTTTTACAATGAGCAGTTCTTC. The J gene is TRBJ2-1, the V gene TRBV28, with 9 positions matching TRBD2. CDR1 is MDHEN, CDR2 SYDVKM, per germline. The ends lost 6 bases at V and 4 bases at J; junction bases unmatched: 10. The CDR3 has 16 residues. Combining the CDR3 with reference TRBV28 and TRBJ2-1 gives the whole variable domain DVKVTQSSRYLVKRTGEKVFLECVQDMDHENMFWYRQDPGLGLRLIYFSYDVKMKEKGDIPEGYSVSREKKERFSLILESASTNQTSMYLCASSHQTSGFYNEQFFGPGTRLTVL.

For the CDR3, the DNA is TGCAGTGCTAGAGAAATTAATCAGGAGTACTTC. Translating it yields CSAREINQEYF. The chain employs TRBV20-1 and TRBJ2-7; D gene uncertain. The CDR3 runs to 11 residues. Trimming left V 0 bases short and J 11 bases short, with 11 bases between. CDR1 and CDR2 from the germline V gene are DFQATT and SNEGSKA (reference sequence).

The genes are TRBV27 and TRBJ1-2, with D uncertain. Trimming removed 7 bases at V and 8 bases at J, with 20 bases between. Germline V gene lookup returns CDR1 MNHEY and CDR2 SMNVEV (reference sequence). This CDR3 spans 14 amino acids. The chain's CDR3 is CASTPAGSRGGYTF. CDR3 DNA sequence: TGTGCCAGCACCCCCGCGGGATCCCGCGGGGGCTACACCTTC.

This chain uses TRBV9 with TRBJ1-5, with D possibly being TRBD1 (5 bases). The CDR3 loop spans 15 amino acids. Germline CDR1 is SGDLS and CDR2 is YYNGEE. V lost 3 bases and J lost 5, with 15 bases in between. CDR3 DNA: TGTGCCAGCAGCGGACCCGGGACTTCTCATCAGCCCCAGCATTTT. Amino acid sequence: CASSGPGTSHQPQHF.

V and J are TRBV28 and TRBJ2-2, with D uncertain. CDR3 length: 15 residues. Trimming took 2 bases from V and 1 from J, leaving 8 bases between them. CDR1 is MDHEN, CDR2 SYDVKM, per germline. The CDR3 loop is CASSLAYGNTGELFF. The CDR3 nucleotides are TGTGCCAGCAGTTTAGCTTACGGGAACACCGGGGAGCTGTTTTTT.

This chain links TRBV7-9 with TRBJ2-3; 7 bases are a match to TRBD2. CDR3 length: 16 residues. Germline CDR1 reads SEHNR; CDR2 reads FQNEAQ (reference sequence). Trimming cost V 4 bases and J 2 bases; bases outside gene matches: 9. The CDR3 DNA follows: TGTGCCAGCAGCTCGAAATCCGGGACTAACACAGATACGCAGTATTTT. Encoded protein: CASSSKSGTNTDTQYF. Looking up the rest from reference TRBV7-9 and TRBJ2-3 gives the full variable domain: DTGVSQNPRHKITKRGQNVTFRCDPISEHNRLYWYRQTLGQGPEFLTYFQNEAQLEKSRLLSDRFSAERPKGSFSTLEIQRTEQGDSAMYLCASSSKSGTNTDTQYFGPGTRLTVL.

The chain links TRBV15 to TRBJ2-1, with TRBD2 identical over 12 bases. Germline lookup yields CDR1 LNHNV and CDR2 YYDKDF (reference sequence). The CDR3 sequence is 17 residues long. With 4 bases clipped from V and 9 bases from J, the junction kept 13 bases outside the gene matches. This chain's CDR3 is CATSTRTTSGGIFEQFF. The CDR3 nucleotides are TGTGCCACCAGCACTAGAACGACTAGCGGGGGAATCTTTGAGCAGTTCTTC.

The V gene is TRBV7-9, the J gene TRBJ2-7; 8 bases line up with TRBD2. The CDR3 runs to 17 residues. V dropped 3 bases and J dropped 3; count of bases not matched to a gene: 13. The V gene's germline CDR1 is SEHNR and CDR2 FQNEAQ (reference sequence). The CDR3 DNA reads as TGTGCCAGCAGCTTTTCCGGACTAGCAGTAGGAGGCTACGAGCAGTACTTC. Amino acids: CASSFSGLAVGGYEQYF.

This clone was recorded once. The gene calls are TRBV19 and TRBJ2-7, with D maybe TRBD1 (6 bases). Trimming shortened V by 4 bases and J by 7 bases, and 11 bases separated the two germline ends. The CDR3 loop spans 12 amino acids. Per germline, CDR1 LNHDA and CDR2 SQIVND (reference sequence). DNA of the CDR3: TGTGCCAGTAGTAGTGGGGGCGCGGAGCAGTACTTC. Translation gives CASSSGGAEQYF. Full variable domain (outside the CDR3, taken from reference TRBV19 and TRBJ2-7): DGGITQSPKYLFRKEGQNVTLSCEQNLNHDAMYWYRQDPGQGLRLIYYSQIVNDFQKGDIAEGYSVSREKKESFPLTVTSAQKNPTAFYLCASSSGGAEQYFGPGTRLTVT.

As regards this clone: The identical CDR3 is also encoded by other nucleotide sequences in the sample. V is TRBV5-6 and J is TRBJ2-7; tentatively, D is TRBD1 (5 bases). Trimming cost V 0 bases and J 1 base, with 5 bases left between them. Germline CDR1 is SGHDT and CDR2 is YYEEEE. This CDR3 has 13 residues. The CDR3 is CASSLGQSYEQYF. The CDR3 coding sequence is TGTGCCAGCAGCTTGGGACAGTCCTACGAGCAGTACTTC.

This chain links TRBV6-1 with TRBJ2-7, with unresolved D. The CDR3 consists of 14 residues. Germline loops: CDR1 MNHNS, CDR2 SASEGT. The V end lost 6 bases, the J end lost 7 bases, and 19 bases lay between the germline ends. CDR3 region: CASRVLGKSREQYF. The DNA of the CDR3 is TGTGCCAGCAGGGTTCTCGGAAAATCGAGGGAGCAGTACTTC.

The CDR3 coding sequence is TGCGCCAGCAGCCCAGGGGGACTAGCGGGAGTGTCTCGGCACGAGCAGTACTTC. This sequence encodes CASSPGGLAGVSRHEQYF. The chain combines TRBV4-1 with TRBJ2-7, with 14 bases that match TRBD2. Germline loops: CDR1 MGHRA, CDR2 YSYEKL. J gave up 5 bases and V 4 bases, and 13 bases lay outside the gene matches. The CDR3 has 18 amino acids.

The rearrangement links TRBV4-2 to TRBJ2-1; 8 bases fit TRBD2. There are 16 residues in the CDR3. V shed 0 bases, J shed 10 bases, and the junction held 11 bases outside the gene matches. Germline V CDR1 and CDR2: LGHNA, YNFKEQ. The DNA for the CDR3 is TGTGCCAGCAGCCAAGATGTACTAGCGGCCCTCGGGGAGCAGTTCTTC. Protein: CASSQDVLAALGEQFF.

V and J are TRBV10-3 and TRBJ1-5, with 7 positions matching TRBD1. The trim removed 6 bases at V and 4 bases at J, leaving 9 bases unmatched. Germline V CDR1 and CDR2: ENHRY, SYGVKD. This CDR3 comprises 15 residues. CDR3 amino acids: CAISGATGINQPQHF. The CDR3, as DNA: TGTGCCATCAGCGGGGCGACAGGGATAAATCAGCCCCAGCATTTT.

The chain carries TRBV5-8 and TRBJ1-1; D is unclear. The germline gives CDR1 SGHTS, CDR2 YDEGEE. V was shortened by 2 bases and J by 4 bases, with 9 bases between the two germline ends. The CDR3 is 13 amino acids. CDR3 protein: CASSFGVFTEAFF. CDR3 coding DNA: TGTGCCAGCAGCTTCGGGGTCTTCACTGAAGCTTTCTTT.

This clone was picked up a small number of times. J is TRBJ2-1 and V is TRBV27; the D gene is possibly TRBD2 (6 bases). CDR3 length: 16 amino acids. V was cut by 0 bases and J by 2 bases, with 11 bases left in between. Per germline, CDR1 MNHEY and CDR2 SMNVEV (reference sequence). Here the CDR3 reads CASSLSGSPTYNEQFF. The CDR3 DNA is TGTGCCAGCAGTTTATCCGGGAGCCCAACCTACAATGAGCAGTTCTTC.

This clone has a single count. The chain is built from TRBV5-1 and TRBJ1-4, with a weak D call TRBD1 (5 bases). Trimming took off 4 bases at V and 0 bases at J, with 10 bases between the two ends. This CDR3 contains 15 residues. CDR1 and CDR2 (germline): SGHRS, YFSETQ. CDR3 coding DNA: TGCGCCAGCAGCATAGGGGTTTCAACTAATGAAAAACTGTTTTTT. Its protein is CASSIGVSTNEKLFF.

This clone was seen only a few times. This chain links TRBV19 with TRBJ2-2, with unresolved D. This CDR3 region has 14 residues. Germline V gives CDR1 LNHDA, CDR2 SQIVND (reference sequence). Deletions cut 6 bases from V and 5 bases from J, with 13 bases between. The CDR3: CASRRSVGTGELFF. DNA for the CDR3: TGTGCCAGTAGGAGGAGCGTTGGGACCGGGGAGCTGTTTTTT.